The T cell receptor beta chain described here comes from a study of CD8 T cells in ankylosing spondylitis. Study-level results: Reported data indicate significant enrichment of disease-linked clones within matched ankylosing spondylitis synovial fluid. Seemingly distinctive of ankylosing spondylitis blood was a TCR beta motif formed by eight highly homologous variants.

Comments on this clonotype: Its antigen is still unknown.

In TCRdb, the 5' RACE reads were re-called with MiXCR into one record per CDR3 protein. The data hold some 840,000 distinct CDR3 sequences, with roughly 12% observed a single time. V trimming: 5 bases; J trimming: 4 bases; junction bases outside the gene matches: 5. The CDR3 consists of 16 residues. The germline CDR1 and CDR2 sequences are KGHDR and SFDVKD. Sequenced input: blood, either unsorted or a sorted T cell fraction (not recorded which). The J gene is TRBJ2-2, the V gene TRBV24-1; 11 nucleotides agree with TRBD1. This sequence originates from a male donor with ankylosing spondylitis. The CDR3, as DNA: TGTGCCACCAGTGGTCGGACAGGGGGCACCACCGGGGAGCTGTTTTTT. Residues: CATSGRTGGTTGELFF.